This section outlines one T cell receptor beta chain sequence together with its context. Its specificity is unknown. The entry originates in a study of CD8+ T cells in alopecia areata. Overall study findings and caveats: Having one nonresponder leaves uncertain how baseline CD8+ expansion relates to response. Many expanded lesional clones persisted in scalp and blood during tofacitinib treatment. Especially in alopecia totalis/universalis, lesional scalp showed greater clonality than normal scalp did.

The treatment: oral pan-JAK inhibitor, 5-10 mg twice daily. Those with alopecia areata gave lesional scalp punch biopsies and peripheral blood. CDR1 is DFQATT, CDR2 SNEGSKA, per germline (reference sequence). This CDR3 contains 11 residues. J gave up 7 bases and V 5 bases, and 1 base lay outside the gene matches. Sequencing templates came from extracted RNA that was reverse transcribed into cDNA. The assay was immunoSEQ multiplex PCR, and TCRdb's table has in-frame clones only and misses some. The data show roughly 180,000 clones, roughly three fifths seen once. This sample comprised CD4+ T cells sorted from blood, obtained at week 4, from a patient treated with tofacitinib. The chain carries TRBV20-1 and TRBJ2-2, with 7 positions matching TRBD2. This receptor was obtained from a human donor with alopecia areata. The CDR3 DNA is TGCAGTGCTCGGACTAGCGGGGAGCTGTTTTTT. It specifies CSARTSGELFF.